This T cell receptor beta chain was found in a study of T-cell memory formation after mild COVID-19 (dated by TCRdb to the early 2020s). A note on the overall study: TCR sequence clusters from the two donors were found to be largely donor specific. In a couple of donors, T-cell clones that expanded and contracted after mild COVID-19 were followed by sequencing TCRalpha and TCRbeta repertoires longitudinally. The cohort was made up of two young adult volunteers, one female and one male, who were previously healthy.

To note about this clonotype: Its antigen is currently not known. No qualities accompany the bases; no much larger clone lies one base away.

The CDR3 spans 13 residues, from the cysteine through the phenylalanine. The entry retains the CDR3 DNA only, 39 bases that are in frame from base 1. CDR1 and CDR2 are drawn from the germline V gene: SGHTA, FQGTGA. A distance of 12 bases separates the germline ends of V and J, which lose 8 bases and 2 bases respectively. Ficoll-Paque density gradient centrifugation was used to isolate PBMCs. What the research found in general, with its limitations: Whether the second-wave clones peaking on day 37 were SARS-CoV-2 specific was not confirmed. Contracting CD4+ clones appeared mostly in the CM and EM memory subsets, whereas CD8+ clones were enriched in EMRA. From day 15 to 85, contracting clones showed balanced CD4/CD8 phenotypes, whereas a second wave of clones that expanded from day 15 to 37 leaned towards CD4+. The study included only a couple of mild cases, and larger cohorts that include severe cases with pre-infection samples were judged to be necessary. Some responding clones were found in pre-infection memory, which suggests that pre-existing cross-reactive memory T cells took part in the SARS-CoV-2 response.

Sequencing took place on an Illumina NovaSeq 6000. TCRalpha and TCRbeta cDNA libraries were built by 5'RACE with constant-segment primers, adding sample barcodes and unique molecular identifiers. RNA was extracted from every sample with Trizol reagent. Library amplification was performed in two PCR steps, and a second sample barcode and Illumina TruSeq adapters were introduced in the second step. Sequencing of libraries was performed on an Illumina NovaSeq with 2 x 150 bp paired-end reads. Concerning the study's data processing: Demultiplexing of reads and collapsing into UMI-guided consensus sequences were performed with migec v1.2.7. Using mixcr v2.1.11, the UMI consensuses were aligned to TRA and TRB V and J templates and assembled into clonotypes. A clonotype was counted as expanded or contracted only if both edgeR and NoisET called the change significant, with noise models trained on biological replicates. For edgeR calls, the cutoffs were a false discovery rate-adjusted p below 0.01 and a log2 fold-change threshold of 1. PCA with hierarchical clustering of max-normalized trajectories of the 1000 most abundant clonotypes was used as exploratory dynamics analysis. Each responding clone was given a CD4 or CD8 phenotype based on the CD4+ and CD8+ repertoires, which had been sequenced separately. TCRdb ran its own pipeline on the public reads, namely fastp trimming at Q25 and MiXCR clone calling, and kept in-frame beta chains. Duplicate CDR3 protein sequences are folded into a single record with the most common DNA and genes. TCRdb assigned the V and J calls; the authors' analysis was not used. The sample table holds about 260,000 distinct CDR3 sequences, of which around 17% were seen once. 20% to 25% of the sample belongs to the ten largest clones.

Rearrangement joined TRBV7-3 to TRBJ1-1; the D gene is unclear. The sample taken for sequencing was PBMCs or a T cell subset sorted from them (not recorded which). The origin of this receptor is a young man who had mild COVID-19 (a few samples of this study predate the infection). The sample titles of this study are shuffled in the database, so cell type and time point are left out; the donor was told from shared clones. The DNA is TGTGCCAGCTCAAGGACTATCAACACTGAAGCTTTCTTT. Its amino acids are CASSRTINTEAFF.